The 21 T cell receptor beta chains below come from one sample, sequenced in a study of shared clonotypes between healthy human individuals (dated by TCRdb to about 2020). Libraries were constructed by the immunoSEQ multiplex PCR assay. The immuneACCESS repertoire file appears here via TCRdb, limited to in-frame rearrangements. These files lack a portion of the clones; in checked studies, under half of the deficit traces to unresolved V genes, and the cause of the others is not known. A total of 2,100,000 or so clones appear in this sample, approximately 96% of them only once. Clones ranked in the top ten supply over 0.1% of the sample. Material for sequencing was naive CD4+ T cells sorted from blood. The cell subset or site tag for this specimen amounts to: CD45RA+ positively selected. Receptor source: a man younger than 35 in good health.

With regard to this clone: This CDR3 is also generated by other DNA sequences in the sample. This sequence joins TRBV6-6 and TRBJ1-2; D gene unclear. The CDR3 is 13 residues long. Per the germline V gene, CDR1 is MNHNY and CDR2 is SVGAGI (reference sequence). Trimming left V 4 bases short and J 3 bases short, with 9 bases between. The CDR3 loop is CASSSGRDYGYTF. The CDR3 nucleotides are TGTGCCAGCAGTTCCGGAAGGGACTATGGCTACACCTTC.

This chain uses TRBV6-1 with TRBJ2-3, with a tentative D call TRBD2 (5 bases). CDR3 length: 13 residues. Trimming took 3 bases from V and 1 from J, leaving 5 bases between them. The germline gives CDR1 MNHNS, CDR2 SASEGT. CDR3 nucleotides: TGTGCCAGCAGTGACGGGGGCACAGATACGCAGTATTTT. Protein sequence: CASSDGGTDTQYF.

The V call is TRBV5-4, the J call TRBJ2-1; D is perhaps TRBD1 (8 bases). Germline CDR1 and CDR2: SGHNT and YYREEE (reference sequence). Trimming left V 5 bases short and J 9 bases short, with 21 bases between. This CDR3 has 15 amino acids. The CDR3, as DNA: TGTGCCAGCAGTCCTGGTGCTAGCGGACAGGGTGAGCAGTTCTTC. Encoded protein: CASSPGASGQGEQFF.

Details on this clone: The same CDR3 arises from other DNA sequences in this sample as well. The chain couples TRBV6-6 to TRBJ2-5; D perhaps matches TRBD2 (5 bases). Germline CDR1 MNHNY, CDR2 SVGAGI (reference sequence). With 6 bases removed from V and 2 bases from J, the gap between germline ends came to 13 bases. The CDR3 is 14 amino acids. The CDR3 sequence is CASSDPGGQETQYF. The CDR3 DNA reads TGTGCCAGCAGCGACCCTGGCGGGCAAGAGACCCAGTACTTC.

The chain links TRBV19 to TRBJ1-6; D is unresolved. The germline gives CDR1 LNHDA, CDR2 SQIVND (reference sequence). The V and J ends lost 3 bases and 0 bases respectively, with 12 bases between them. The CDR3 consists of 17 residues. CDR3 region: CASSISSGSSYNSPLHF. CDR3 DNA: TGTGCCAGTAGTATCAGCTCAGGCAGCTCCTATAATTCACCCCTCCACTTT.

V is TRBV6-5 and J is TRBJ1-3; weak D call: TRBD1 (6 bases). V was cut by 6 bases and J by 3 bases, with 12 bases left in between. The germline V gene encodes CDR1 MNHEY and CDR2 SVGAGI. The CDR3 loop spans 14 amino acids. This CDR3 is CASRMGAFGNTIYF. In DNA, the CDR3 is TGTGCCAGCAGGATGGGGGCATTTGGAAACACCATATATTTT.

The chain combines TRBV5-6 with TRBJ2-1, with 7 nucleotides matching TRBD1. With 4 bases clipped from V and 2 bases from J, the junction kept 3 bases outside the gene matches. The CDR3 totals 14 residues. The germline gives CDR1 SGHDT, CDR2 YYEEEE. CDR3 region: CASSIGTAYNEQFF. As DNA, the CDR3 is TGTGCCAGCAGCATCGGGACAGCCTACAATGAGCAGTTCTTC. Variable domain in full (rest from reference TRBV5-6 and TRBJ2-1): DAGVTQSPTHLIKTRGQQVTLRCSPKSGHDTVSWYQQALGQGPQFIFQYYEEEERQRGNFPDRFSGHQFPNYSSELNVNALLLGDSALYLCASSIGTAYNEQFFGPGTRLTVL.

This chain uses TRBV5-1 with TRBJ2-7; maybe TRBD2 (6 bases). CDR3 length: 12 residues. The germline gives CDR1 SGHRS, CDR2 YFSETQ. Trimming removed 5 bases from V and 3 bases from J, with 9 bases in between. In DNA form, the CDR3 reads TGCGCCAGCAGGGAGGGCGACTACGAGCAGTACTTC. It codes for CASREGDYEQYF.

The chain has TRBV18 and TRBJ2-2, with 7 bases identical to TRBD1. The V and J ends lost 5 bases and 2 bases, in that order; junction bases with no gene match: 8. There are 16 residues in the CDR3. Germline CDR1 and CDR2: KGHSH and LQKENI. CDR3 nucleotides: TGTGCCAGCTCAACTCGACAGGGTGTAAACACCGGGGAGCTGTTTTTT. Translated, it gives CASSTRQGVNTGELFF.

This clone was observed once. The chain couples TRBV29-1 to TRBJ1-6; D unclear. The CDR3 totals 11 residues. Trimming pared 4 bases from V and 10 bases from J, leaving 8 bases between. CDR1 is SQVTM, CDR2 ANQGSEA, per germline. CDR3 residues: CSVVPRSPLHF. DNA of the CDR3: TGCAGCGTTGTCCCTCGATCACCCCTCCACTTT. Variable domain in full (rest from reference TRBV29-1 and TRBJ1-6): SAVISQKPSRDICQRGTSLTIQCQVDSQVTMMFWYRQQPGQSLTLIATANQGSEATYESGFVIDKFPISRPNLTFSTLTVSNMSPEDSSIYLCSVVPRSPLHFGNGTRLTVT.

The V call is TRBV6-1, the J call TRBJ2-3, with D maybe TRBD2 (6 bases). The CDR3 spans 18 residues. Germline values: CDR1 MNHNS, CDR2 SASEGT. V dropped 4 bases and J dropped 3 bases, with 23 bases sitting between them. The CDR3 DNA reads TGTGCCAGCAGTGGACCTAGCGCCGCGGGCAGGGCGACAGATACGCAGTATTTT. Translation gives CASSGPSAAGRATDTQYF.

The chain combines TRBV6-1 with TRBJ2-1; 15 nucleotides agree with TRBD2. CDR3 length equals 14 residues. Unmatched junction bases numbered 5, after V lost 7 bases and J lost 10 bases. The V gene's germline CDR1 is MNHNS and CDR2 SASEGT. The CDR3 sequence is CASTGLAGGREQFF. DNA of the CDR3: TGTGCCAGCACCGGACTAGCGGGGGGGCGGGAGCAGTTCTTC.

The chain uses TRBV6-6 and TRBJ1-5, with D possibly TRBD1 on 5 matching bases. The germline V and J ends were trimmed by 5 bases and 5 bases, with 7 bases remaining between them. The CDR3 contains 12 residues. The germline V gene encodes CDR1 MNHNY and CDR2 SVGAGI (reference sequence). The CDR3 spells CASSIQDQPQHF. The CDR3 DNA follows: TGTGCCAGCAGTATACAGGATCAGCCCCAGCATTTT.

The V call is TRBV19, the J call TRBJ1-6; D is uncertain. The germline V gene has CDR1 LNHDA and CDR2 SQIVND (reference sequence). The CDR3 totals 14 residues. V lost 4 bases to trimming and J lost 0 bases, with 4 bases between them. The CDR3 sequence is CASSKRSYNSPLHF. CDR3 sequence (DNA): TGTGCCAGTAGTAAACGCTCCTATAATTCACCCCTCCACTTT.

This chain connects TRBV6-5 to TRBJ1-1, with D possibly TRBD1 on 6 matching bases. CDR1 is MNHEY and CDR2 is SVGAGI in the germline V gene. V was shortened by 6 bases and J by 1 base, with 12 bases between the two germline ends. The CDR3 sequence is 14 residues long. The CDR3 loop reads CASRTTGPNTEAFF. The CDR3 DNA sequence: TGTGCCAGCAGGACAACAGGGCCGAACACTGAAGCTTTCTTT.

This chain connects TRBV5-1 to TRBJ2-7; TRBD2 is a possible D gene (6 bases). V was pared by 4 bases and J by 4 bases, with 18 bases between. Germline CDR1 SGHRS, CDR2 YFSETQ. The CDR3 is 15 residues long. In DNA, the CDR3 is TGCGCCAGCAGCCGGGGCCCGCGGGAATCTTACGAGCAGTACTTC. Translating gives CASSRGPRESYEQYF.

This clone occurred once. The V and J genes are TRBV19 and TRBJ1-4, with TRBD1 as a possible D gene (5 bases). Trimming shortened V by 7 bases and J by 8 bases, and 20 bases separated the two germline ends. Germline lookup yields CDR1 LNHDA and CDR2 SQIVND (reference sequence). The CDR3 covers 15 residues. CDR3 DNA sequence: TGTGCCAGTAATGAGCTTCGGCAGGGCGGCGAAAAACTGTTTTTT. Protein product: CASNELRQGGEKLFF. The full variable domain, in which reference TRBV19 and TRBJ1-4 provide the parts outside the CDR3, is DGGITQSPKYLFRKEGQNVTLSCEQNLNHDAMYWYRQDPGQGLRLIYYSQIVNDFQKGDIAEGYSVSREKKESFPLTVTSAQKNPTAFYLCASNELRQGGEKLFFGSGTQLSVL.

The rearrangement joins TRBV5-4 to TRBJ2-3; D is possibly TRBD1 (6 bases). Trimming cost V 4 bases and J 6 bases, with 15 bases left between them. The CDR3 extends over 14 amino acids. Germline assignment: CDR1 SGHNT and CDR2 YYREEE (reference sequence). This CDR3 is CASSAPQGLDTQYF. In DNA, the CDR3 is TGTGCCAGCAGCGCCCCCCAGGGGTTGGATACGCAGTATTTT.

About this clone: The same CDR3 is also encoded by other DNA sequences in this sample. V gene TRBV14 combines with J gene TRBJ2-7; D gene unclear. Germline values: CDR1 SGHDN, CDR2 FVKESK. Deletions cut 1 base from V and 7 bases from J, with 5 bases between. The CDR3 loop spans 11 amino acids. CDR3 sequence: CASSQVREQYF. CDR3 sequence (DNA): TGTGCCAGCAGCCAAGTCAGGGAGCAGTACTTC.

V usage is TRBV2 and J usage is TRBJ2-2; 8 bases match TRBD2. The CDR3 runs to 14 residues. Per the germline V gene, CDR1 is SNHLY and CDR2 is FYNNEI. V gave up 8 bases and J gave up 3 bases; unmatched junction bases: 5. CDR3 residues: CASGSGSHTGELFF. In DNA, the CDR3 is TGTGCCAGCGGGAGCGGGAGCCACACCGGGGAGCTGTTTTTT.

The chain joins TRBV5-1 to TRBJ2-7, with 14 bases aligning to TRBD2. Losses at the gene ends were 4 bases for V and 2 bases for J; bases not matched to a gene: 5. CDR3 length: 16 amino acids. Looked up from germline, CDR1 is SGHRS and CDR2 is YFSETQ. CDR3 amino acids: CASSTGTSGSAYEQYF. The CDR3 DNA reads as TGCGCCAGCAGCACCGGGACTAGCGGGAGTGCCTACGAGCAGTACTTC.